The 20 T cell receptor beta chains reported below all come from one sample, sequenced in a study of metastatic and nonmetastatic thyroid tumors. Among the patients, none had received any treatment before thyroid surgery. Using MiXCR, TCRdb re-called clones from the PCR reads. The table has some 14,000 clones, around a third seen once. Sequenced: tumor tissue. The receptors derive from a male donor with papillary thyroid cancer or a benign thyroid nodule (not recorded which). Some clones in this sample may be carry-over from other donors' samples.

Judged by abundance, this clone is medium-sized. V is TRBV10-3 and J is TRBJ2-7; D possibly corresponds to TRBD1 (6 bases). Germline values: CDR1 ENHRY, CDR2 SYGVKD. The V end was cut by 4 bases, the J end by 5 bases, with 12 bases between. This CDR3 contains 13 residues. The CDR3 sequence is CAISVAGAHEQYF. The CDR3 nucleotides are TGTGCCATCAGTGTCGCAGGGGCCCACGAGCAGTACTTC.

In this sample, this clone is large. This sample includes further DNA sequences coding for the same CDR3. The chain recombines TRBV20-1 with TRBJ2-7, with 13 nucleotides matching TRBD2. The CDR3 covers 16 residues. The V segment lost 5 bases and the J segment 2 bases; nucleotides outside the gene matches: 9. Germline V gene data show CDR1 as DFQATT and CDR2 as SNEGSKA (reference sequence). CDR3 region: CSASAPGTSGTYEQYF. The CDR3 DNA is TGCAGTGCTTCTGCCCCCGGGACTAGCGGGACCTACGAGCAGTACTTC.

This clone was observed a few times. The chain links TRBV20-1 to TRBJ2-2; D remains unclear. The CDR3 runs to 14 residues. Germline V gene sequence: CDR1 DFQATT, CDR2 SNEGSKA (reference sequence). V gave up 2 bases and J gave up 3 bases, with 10 bases separating them. As DNA, the CDR3 is TGCAGTGCTAGATTGGATTTGGACACCGGGGAGCTGTTTTTT. Its protein is CSARLDLDTGELFF.

This clone is categorized as medium-sized. The chain combines TRBV2 with TRBJ2-7; 8 bases match TRBD2. Germline values: CDR1 SNHLY, CDR2 FYNNEI. Trimming took 8 bases from V and 5 from J; bases not matched to a gene: 11. The CDR3 spans 14 residues. Written as DNA, the CDR3 is TGTGCCAGCGGTGGGACTAGGGCCGGAAACGAGCAGTACTTC. Translation gives CASGGTRAGNEQYF.

CDR3 residues: CASSTAYGYTF. The CDR3 DNA reads as TGTGCCAGCAGTACCGCTTATGGCTACACCTTC. This chain uses TRBV28 with TRBJ1-2; D unclear. Between the trimmed V and J ends, which lost 5 bases and 5 bases, there was a span of 6 bases. The CDR3 sequence is 11 residues long. Germline CDR1 and CDR2: MDHEN and SYDVKM.

The genes are TRBV20-1 and TRBJ2-2; tentative D call: TRBD2 (5 bases). The CDR3 is made up of 15 amino acids. The ends were cut back, 5 bases at V and 1 base at J, with 14 bases in the middle. Germline V gene lookup returns CDR1 DFQATT and CDR2 SNEGSKA (reference sequence). As DNA, the CDR3 is TGCAGTGCTGCCCTAGCCGCCCGGAACACCGGGGAGCTGTTTTTT. It specifies CSAALAARNTGELFF.

This clone showed up many times. The genes are TRBV5-1 and TRBJ1-4; the match to TRBD1 covers 8 bases. J was trimmed by 4 bases and V by 2 bases; bases with no gene match: 7. The CDR3 is made up of 16 amino acids. Germline V gives CDR1 SGHRS, CDR2 YFSETQ. The CDR3 DNA follows: TGCGCCAGCAGCTTAGGACAGGGAGAGAGTAATGAAAAACTGTTTTTT. It encodes CASSLGQGESNEKLFF.

This clone was detected ten times or more. The chain carries TRBV6-5 and TRBJ2-5, with 11 bases fitting TRBD2. The CDR3 length is 19 residues. Per the germline V gene, CDR1 is MNHEY and CDR2 is SVGAGI. V was clipped by 6 bases and J by 2 bases; unmatched bases: 17. The CDR3 is CASSHGRGLAGGQQETQYF. CDR3 bases: TGTGCCAGCAGCCACGGGAGAGGGCTAGCGGGGGGACAGCAAGAGACCCAGTACTTC.

The rearrangement links TRBV20-1 to TRBJ2-7; unclear D gene. Germline CDR1 and CDR2: DFQATT and SNEGSKA (reference sequence). V was pared by 0 bases and J by 7 bases, with 22 bases between. CDR3 length: 16 amino acids. The CDR3: CSARDTSGGWLGEQYF. The DNA for the CDR3 is TGCAGTGCTAGAGATACTTCCGGCGGCTGGCTGGGTGAGCAGTACTTC.

The rearrangement joins TRBV6-1 to TRBJ2-7; D unresolved. V lost 6 bases and J lost 0, with 12 bases in between. The germline V gene encodes CDR1 MNHNS and CDR2 SASEGT. There are 14 residues in the CDR3. The CDR3 DNA follows: TGTGCCAGCAGGATAAAGGACCCCTCCTACGAGCAGTACTTC. It translates to CASRIKDPSYEQYF.

Notes on this clone: This may be a read error, as it is one base from a much larger clone. J is TRBJ2-3 and V is TRBV12-3 or TRBV12-4; D not certain. This CDR3 comprises 14 residues. V lost 4 bases and J 5 bases, leaving 13 bases between the germline ends. The CDR3 is CASSYLSPIDTQYF. In DNA, the CDR3 is TGTGCCAGCAGTTACCTAAGTCCGATAGATACGCAGTATTTT.

This clone showed up many times. V gene TRBV6-6 combines with J gene TRBJ2-7; D is perhaps TRBD1 (5 bases). V was cut by 2 bases and J by 6 bases, with 23 bases left in between. Germline assignment: CDR1 MNHNY and CDR2 SVGAGI (reference sequence). The CDR3 runs 17 residues. The CDR3 sequence: CASSYPNTDSFGSEQYF. The DNA of the CDR3 is TGTGCCAGCAGTTACCCCAACACAGACAGTTTTGGTTCCGAGCAGTACTTC.

This clone was detected many times. V and J are TRBV20-1 and TRBJ1-4; 7 nucleotides agree with TRBD1. The CDR3 contains 14 residues. Trimming cost V 5 bases and J 8 bases; bases outside gene matches: 11. The germline gives CDR1 DFQATT, CDR2 SNEGSKA (reference sequence). The CDR3, as DNA: TGCAGTGCTGACGAAGACAGGGAGAGGGAAAAACTGTTTTTT. It codes for CSADEDREREKLFF.

On this clone itself: One end of the junction is discordant with germline, which a read error may explain. V and J are TRBV5-1 and TRBJ1-1; no definite D call. In germline, CDR1 is SGHRS, CDR2 YFSETQ. This CDR3 contains 16 residues. CDR3 sequence reads: CSSRLETGRMNTEAFF. The CDR3 DNA reads as TGCTCCAGCAGACTCGAAACGGGGAGGATGAACACTGAAGCTTTCTTT.

This clone was observed a few times. CDR3 sequence reads: CASGAQRCGSEQFF. The CDR3 DNA sequence: TGTGCCAGTGGGGCGCAGCGGTGTGGTAGTGAGCAGTTCTTC. V gene TRBV12-3 or TRBV12-4 combines with J gene TRBJ2-1; TRBD1 or TRBD2 may be the D gene (5 bases each). The V end lost 9 bases, the J end lost 9 bases, and 21 bases lay between the germline ends. This CDR3 is built from 14 residues.

The chain carries TRBV20-1 and TRBJ2-7; 10 bases match TRBD1. The germline V gene encodes CDR1 DFQATT and CDR2 SNEGSKA (reference sequence). This CDR3 region has 15 residues. V gave up 2 bases and J gave up 5 bases; unmatched junction bases: 9. CDR3 sequence (DNA): TGCAGTGCTAGACCAACTGGACAGGGGGGGGACGAGCAGTACTTC. It specifies CSARPTGQGGDEQYF.

By share, this clone ranks as medium-sized. The chain links TRBV11-2 to TRBJ2-5; possible D gene TRBD2, 5 bases. Germline V gene lookup returns CDR1 SGHAT and CDR2 FQNNGV. V lost 1 base, J lost 5 bases, and 17 bases lay in between. This CDR3 comprises 16 residues. CDR3 residues: CASSLASDYLLETQYF. The CDR3 DNA reads as TGTGCCAGCAGCTTAGCGTCTGACTATCTTTTGGAGACCCAGTACTTC.

Turning to this clone: A read error may account for a junction end that differs from germline. The J gene is TRBJ1-2, the V gene TRBV25-1; perhaps TRBD1 as D (6 bases). The CDR3 sequence is 15 residues long. Germline CDR1 reads MGHDK; CDR2 reads SYGVNS. The CDR3 coding sequence is TGTTCCAGCAGTGAACCTGGCAGGGGAAGCTATGGCTACACCTTC. Encoded protein: CSSSEPGRGSYGYTF.

CDR3 bases: TGTGCCAGCAGCCTTTGGAGCGCGGGAGAGAGCACAGATACGCAGTATTTT. Amino acid sequence: CASSLWSAGESTDTQYF. The chain recombines TRBV11-2 with TRBJ2-3; 7 bases agree with TRBD2. The CDR3 runs to 17 residues. Germline-derived CDR1 and CDR2 are SGHAT and FQNNGV. The V and J ends lost 5 bases and 0 bases, in that order; junction bases with no gene match: 11. The full variable domain, its missing parts supplied by reference TRBV11-2 and TRBJ2-3, is EAGVAQSPRYKIIEKRQSVAFWCNPISGHATLYWYQQILGQGPKLLIQFQNNGVVDDSQLPKDRFSAERLKGVDSTLKIQPAKLEDSAVYLCASSLWSAGESTDTQYFGPGTRLTVL.

This clone showed up many times. This sequence joins TRBV19 and TRBJ2-3; 11 nucleotides align to TRBD2. Unmatched junction bases numbered 7, after V lost 4 bases and J lost 1 base. The CDR3 is 17 residues long. CDR1 and CDR2 (germline): LNHDA, SQIVND (reference sequence). The CDR3 DNA reads as TGTGCCAGTAGTAAATCTAGCGGGAGGAGAGGCACAGATACGCAGTATTTT. Amino acid sequence: CASSKSSGRRGTDTQYF.